Below, one T cell receptor beta chain is given with its context. Per the authors' pipeline: Reference gene primer amplification in the assay estimated nucleated cell counts. Only in-frame clones appear in the TCRdb table, and some are missing; sequencing was by immunoSEQ multiplex PCR. V, J and clone size derive from that table, while D and trimming were established from the DNA sequence. The data show 90,000 to 150,000 clones, with around 85% seen just once and roughly 8% held by the top ten. The record originates from a study of blood T cell repertoires in COVID-19. Study-wide context: Collection of acute and convalescent COVID-19 samples took place in the United States, Italy and Spain. From T cells, B-cell-depleted T cells, or PBMCs came the material, which was cDNA or gDNA.

The CDR3 is made up of 14 amino acids. In germline, CDR1 is SGHRS, CDR2 YFSETQ. Trimming left V 0 bases short and J 3 bases short, with 9 bases between. The TCR was taken from a man aged 65 to 85 who had recovered from COVID-19. The chain uses TRBV5-1 and TRBJ1-1; D is uncertain. Input material: peripheral blood. In nucleotides, the CDR3 is TGCGCCAGCAGCTTGGGAGGTACTTACACTGAAGCTTTCTTT. As protein: CASSLGGTYTEAFF.